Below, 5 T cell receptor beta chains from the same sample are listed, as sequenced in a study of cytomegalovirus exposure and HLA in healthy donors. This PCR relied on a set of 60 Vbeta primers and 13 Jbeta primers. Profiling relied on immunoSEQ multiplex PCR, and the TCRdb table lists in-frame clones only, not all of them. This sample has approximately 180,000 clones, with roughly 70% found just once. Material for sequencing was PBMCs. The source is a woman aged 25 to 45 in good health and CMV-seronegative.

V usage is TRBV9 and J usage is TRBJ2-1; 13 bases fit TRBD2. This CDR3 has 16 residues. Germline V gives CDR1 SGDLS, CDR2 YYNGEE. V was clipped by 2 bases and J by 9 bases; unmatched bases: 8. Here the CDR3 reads CASSVPGLAGTGEQFF. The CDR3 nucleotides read TGTGCCAGCAGCGTCCCGGGACTAGCGGGAACGGGTGAGCAGTTCTTC.

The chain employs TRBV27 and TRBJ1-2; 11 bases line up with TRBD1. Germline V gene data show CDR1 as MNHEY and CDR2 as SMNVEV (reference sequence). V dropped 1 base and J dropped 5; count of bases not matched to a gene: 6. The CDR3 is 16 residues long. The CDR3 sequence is CASSLWGQGENYGYTF. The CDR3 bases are TGTGCCAGCAGTTTATGGGGACAGGGGGAAAATTATGGCTACACCTTC.

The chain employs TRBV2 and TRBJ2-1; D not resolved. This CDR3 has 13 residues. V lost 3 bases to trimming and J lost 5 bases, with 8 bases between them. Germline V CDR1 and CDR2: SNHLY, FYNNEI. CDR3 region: CASSDRQDNEQFF. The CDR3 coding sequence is TGTGCCAGCAGTGACAGGCAAGACAATGAGCAGTTCTTC.

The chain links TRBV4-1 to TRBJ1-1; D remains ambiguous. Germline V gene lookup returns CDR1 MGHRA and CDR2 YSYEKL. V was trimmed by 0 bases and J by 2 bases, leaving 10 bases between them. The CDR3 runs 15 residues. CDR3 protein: CASSQDLVTNTEAFF. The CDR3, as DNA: TGCGCCAGCAGCCAAGATCTAGTGACTAACACTGAAGCTTTCTTT.

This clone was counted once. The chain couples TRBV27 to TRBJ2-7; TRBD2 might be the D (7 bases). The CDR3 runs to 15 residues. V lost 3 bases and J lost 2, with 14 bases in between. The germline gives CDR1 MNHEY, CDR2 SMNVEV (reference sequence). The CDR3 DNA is TGTGCCAGCAGTTTGGCCCGGGGGGCCCCCTACGAGCAGTACTTC. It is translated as CASSLARGAPYEQYF.